The rows below give T cell receptor beta chains drawn from one sample of a study of OX40 agonist ivuxolimab in advanced cancers. Data came from immunoSEQ multiplex PCR; TCRdb stores just in-frame clones and leaves some out. Here the sample spans 70,000 to 80,000 clones, around 90% being singletons. The sample consisted of CD4+ or CD8+ T cells sorted from blood, taken in a trial of the OX40 agonist ivuxolimab. These receptors came from an adult with an advanced solid tumor such as melanoma, head and neck, liver or kidney cancer. CDR3s include the opening cysteine and the closing phenylalanine or tryptophan. A D gene is named only where the DNA matches it firmly.

D gene,J gene,V gene,CDR3 protein,CDR3 DNA
.,TRBJ2-1,TRBV5-1,CASSLGQGGVSYNEQFF,TGCGCCAGCAGCTTGGGTCAAGGCGGGGTCTCCTACAATGAGCAGTTCTTC
.,TRBJ2-2,TRBV11-2,CASSLARELFF,TGTGCCAGCAGCTTAGCTAGGGAGCTGTTTTTT
.,TRBJ1-5,TRBV10-2,CASSESSRDQPQHF,TGCGCCAGCAGTGAGTCGAGCAGGGATCAGCCCCAGCATTTT
.,TRBJ2-7,TRBV18,CASSARQDSYEQYF,TGTGCCAGCTCAGCCCGACAGGATTCCTACGAGCAGTACTTC
TRBD1,TRBJ1-5,TRBV10-1,CASSINTSDRGGQPQHF,TGCGCCAGCTCAATCAACACTTCGGACAGGGGTGGTCAGCCCCAGCATTTT
TRBD2,TRBJ2-7,TRBV4-2,CASSQVETSGLYEQYF,TGTGCCAGCAGCCAAGTGGAGACTAGCGGCCTCTACGAGCAGTACTTC
.,TRBJ2-1,TRBV7-2,CASSLGSYNEQFF,TGTGCCAGCAGCTTAGGCAGCTACAATGAGCAGTTCTTC
TRBD2,TRBJ2-1,TRBV7-2,CASSLDGGGYNEQFF,TGTGCCAGCAGCTTAGATGGCGGGGGTTACAATGAGCAGTTCTTC
.,TRBJ2-7,TRBV6-5,CASSQSGKNNEQYF,TGTGCCAGCAGTCAATCCGGGAAGAACAACGAGCAGTACTTC
TRBD1,TRBJ1-4,TRBV5-1,CASSALGGPTATNEKLFF,TGCGCCAGCAGCGCACTAGGGGGCCCGACTGCAACTAATGAAAAACTGTTTTTT
TRBD2,TRBJ2-2,TRBV9,CASSPRYGGVGRGGELFF,TGTGCCAGCAGCCCCCGCTATGGGGGGGTTGGACGGGGCGGGGAGCTGTTTTTT
.,TRBJ1-2,TRBV6-1,CASSEASNPGLYGGYTF,TGTGCCAGCAGTGAAGCGTCTAACCCGGGCCTGTATGGTGGCTACACCTTC
TRBD1,TRBJ1-5,TRBV19,CASSRGQNSNQPQHF,TGTGCCAGTAGCCGGGGACAGAATAGCAATCAGCCCCAGCATTTT
.,TRBJ2-3,TRBV27,CASSPRGRGSTDTQYF,TGTGCCAGCAGTCCCCGAGGTCGAGGTAGCACAGATACGCAGTATTTT